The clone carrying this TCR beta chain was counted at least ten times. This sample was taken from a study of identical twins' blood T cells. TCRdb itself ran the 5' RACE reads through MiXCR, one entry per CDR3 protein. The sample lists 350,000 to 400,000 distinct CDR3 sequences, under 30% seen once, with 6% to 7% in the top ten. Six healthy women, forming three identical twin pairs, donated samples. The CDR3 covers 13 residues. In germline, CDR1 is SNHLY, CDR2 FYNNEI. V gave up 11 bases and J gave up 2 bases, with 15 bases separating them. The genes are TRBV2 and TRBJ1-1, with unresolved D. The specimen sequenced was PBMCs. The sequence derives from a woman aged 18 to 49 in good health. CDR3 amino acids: CAGTLDLNTEAFF. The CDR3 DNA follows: TGTGCCGGAACCTTAGACCTTAACACTGAAGCTTTCTTT.